A single sample is the source of the 14 T cell receptor beta chains below, sequenced in a study of blood T cell repertoires in COVID-19 (dated by TCRdb to the early 2020s). The library was produced with the immunoSEQ multiplex PCR assay. The clones in this table, taken by TCRdb from immuneACCESS, are in-frame only. Not every clone is retained; where verified, under half of the shortfall comes from an unresolved V gene, and the cause of the rest is unknown. This sample gives over 15,000 clones in total; roughly 80% of them show up just once. The ten largest clones add up to approximately 32% of the sample. The sequencing sample was made of peripheral blood. The receptor source for this set is a man in his 70s with active or convalescent COVID-19.

J is TRBJ1-2 and V is TRBV2, with unresolved D. CDR3 length: 14 amino acids. Per germline, CDR1 SNHLY and CDR2 FYNNEI. The ends were cut back, 6 bases at V and 8 bases at J, with 19 bases in the middle. The CDR3 DNA sequence: TGTGCCAGCAGCAAAGAGTCGGGTCCTGTAGGCTACACCTTC. Protein product: CASSKESGPVGYTF.

The chain is built from TRBV12-3 or TRBV12-4 and TRBJ1-2, with a weak D call TRBD1 (5 bases). With 7 bases removed from V and 10 bases from J, the gap between germline ends came to 16 bases. The CDR3 has 12 amino acids. CDR3: CASTFGGGDYTF. The CDR3 region has the DNA TGTGCCAGCACCTTCGGGGGGGGTGACTACACCTTC.

In its sample, this clone was seen a few times. V gene TRBV4-3 combines with J gene TRBJ2-1; 7 nucleotides align to TRBD1. V lost 4 bases, J lost 1 base, and 10 bases stayed unmatched. Germline V gene sequence: CDR1 LGHNA, CDR2 YSLEER. CDR3 length: 17 residues. CDR3 bases: TGCGCCAGCAGCCGAGCTGTTCGGGACAGTTCCTACAATGAGCAGTTCTTC. This sequence encodes CASSRAVRDSSYNEQFF.

This chain links TRBV29-1 with TRBJ2-3; 9 nucleotides match TRBD1. Germline V gives CDR1 SQVTM, CDR2 ANQGSEA. This CDR3 is 18 amino acids long. V trimming: 6 bases; J trimming: 3 bases; junction bases outside the gene matches: 19. CDR3 in amino acids: CSVASVPGQGLRTDTQYF. The CDR3, as DNA: TGCAGCGTCGCCAGTGTTCCGGGACAGGGCCTCCGGACAGATACGCAGTATTTT.

This clone was recorded once. J is TRBJ1-1 and V is TRBV6-5; 7 positions match TRBD1. Germline V gene lookup returns CDR1 MNHEY and CDR2 SVGAGI. This CDR3 region has 13 residues. Unmatched junction bases numbered 8, after V lost 6 bases and J lost 7 bases. This chain's CDR3 is CASRRGTVDEAFF. The CDR3, as DNA: TGTGCCAGCAGAAGAGGGACAGTTGATGAAGCTTTCTTT.

The chain links TRBV28 to TRBJ2-5, with TRBD1 identical over 9 bases. The CDR3 extends over 15 amino acids. Germline CDR1 and CDR2: MDHEN and SYDVKM. With V trimmed by 5 bases and J by 5 bases, 9 bases remained unmatched. Here the CDR3 DNA reads TGTGCCAGCAGTACCCGGACAGGGGAGTTGGAGACCCAGTACTTC. Protein sequence: CASSTRTGELETQYF.

The chain joins TRBV18 to TRBJ2-3, with a weak D call TRBD2 (7 bases). The CDR3 runs 14 residues. The V and J ends lost 11 bases and 2 bases respectively, with 17 bases between them. Germline V gene lookup returns CDR1 KGHSH and CDR2 LQKENI. The CDR3 DNA follows: TGTGCCTCACGCGGGGGCGCTTTCACAGATACGCAGTATTTT. Residues: CASRGGAFTDTQYF.

The gene calls are TRBV5-1 and TRBJ2-3; D not certain. V gave up 1 base and J gave up 4 bases, with 7 bases separating them. Germline-derived CDR1 and CDR2 are SGHRS and YFSETQ. The CDR3 length is 13 residues. This CDR3 reads CASSLTQADTQYF. The CDR3 nucleotides read TGCGCCAGCAGCTTGACCCAGGCAGATACGCAGTATTTT.

In DNA form, the CDR3 reads TGTGCCAGCCGAGGGCAGAACGTCCACGAGCAGTACTTC. Translating gives CASRGQNVHEQYF. The V and J genes are TRBV6-5 and TRBJ2-7; TRBD2 might be the D (5 bases). This CDR3 spans 13 amino acids. V lost 8 bases and J lost 5, with 16 bases in between. CDR1 is MNHEY, CDR2 SVGAGI, per germline.

This rearrangement joins TRBV12-3 or TRBV12-4 to TRBJ1-1; weak D call: TRBD1 (5 bases). There are 13 residues in the CDR3. V was clipped by 6 bases and J by 4 bases, with 12 bases between them. CDR3 nucleotide sequence: TGTGCCAGCAGCTTCGGGGGAGGCACTGAAGCTTTCTTT. Protein: CASSFGGGTEAFF.

The gene calls are TRBV27 and TRBJ1-1; D uncertain. Trimming shortened V by 5 bases and J by 0 bases, and 13 bases separated the two germline ends. CDR3 size: 15 residues. The germline V gene encodes CDR1 MNHEY and CDR2 SMNVEV (reference sequence). The CDR3 coding sequence is TGTGCCAGCAGTCCAAACCCCACAGTGAACACTGAAGCTTTCTTT. Residues: CASSPNPTVNTEAFF.

V is TRBV27 and J is TRBJ1-2; 9 nucleotides match TRBD1. V dropped 5 bases and J dropped 6; count of bases not matched to a gene: 7. Germline V gene lookup returns CDR1 MNHEY and CDR2 SMNVEV (reference sequence). The CDR3 is 14 residues long. CDR3 sequence reads: CASSPQGQGNGYTF. The CDR3 DNA sequence: TGTGCCAGCAGTCCGCAGGGACAGGGTAATGGCTACACCTTC.

V is TRBV6-5 and J is TRBJ2-6; the D gene is possibly TRBD1 (7 bases). The V and J ends lost 8 bases and 2 bases respectively, with 13 bases between them. The CDR3 runs to 15 residues. Germline-derived CDR1 and CDR2 are MNHEY and SVGAGI. The CDR3 loop is CASSQGGAGANVLTF. In nucleotides, the CDR3 is TGTGCCAGCTCGCAGGGGGGTGCTGGGGCCAACGTCCTGACTTTC.

This chain links TRBV7-9 with TRBJ1-1; D ambiguous. Trimming took off 2 bases at V and 5 bases at J, with 6 bases between the two ends. CDR3 length: 12 amino acids. The V gene's germline CDR1 is SEHNR and CDR2 FQNEAQ (reference sequence). CDR3 sequence (DNA): TGTGCCAGCAGCTTAAAAGCAACTGAAGCTTTCTTT. This codes for CASSLKATEAFF.